These T cell receptor beta chains were read from a single sample in a study of high-grade serous ovarian cancer treatment subgroups. Libraries were prepared by immunoSEQ multiplex PCR; TCRdb keeps only in-frame clonotypes and omits some of them. The sample includes roughly 7,600 clones, 65% to 85% of them seen just once. The sample consisted of tumor tissue. These receptors originate from a human donor with high-grade serous ovarian cancer. Each CDR3 is given with its conserved first and last residue.

V	J	CDR3
TRBV29-1	TRBJ1-1	CSTPSRGRTEAFF
TRBV5-1	TRBJ2-1	CASSLGDLGNEQFF
TRBV7-2	TRBJ1-5	CASSSGRPGKQPQHF
TRBV7-8	TRBJ2-5	CASSWGGKVTQYF
TRBV30	TRBJ1-2	CAWTGTGGYGYTF
TRBV4-3	TRBJ2-2	CASSQDRQNTGELFF
TRBV2	TRBJ2-1	CASRRDSSNEQFF
TRBV19	TRBJ2-2	CASSKAGNTGELFF
TRBV29-1	TRBJ1-1	CSVDGGLTEAFF
TRBV7-2	TRBJ2-1	CASSLLSGADEQFF
TRBV6-6	TRBJ1-1	CASSFGASNTEAFF
TRBV10-3	TRBJ1-2	CAISEYVQNYGYTF
TRBV25-1	TRBJ2-3	CASSTPGSDTQYF
TRBV30	TRBJ1-2	CAWSFPGGREYGYTF
TRBV27	TRBJ2-1	CASSWGPILYNEQFF
TRBV5-5	TRBJ2-7	CASSFSGSYGGSLYEQYF
TRBV27	TRBJ2-3	CASSFLSTDTQYF
TRBV11-1	TRBJ1-1	CASSLSSTGNTEAFF
TRBV4-1	TRBJ2-1	CASSQAAGLAVNEQFF
TRBV29-1	TRBJ2-1	CSVIGTVLYNEQFF
TRBV7-9	TRBJ2-5	CASSSLEGLAGGHETQYF
TRBV4-2	TRBJ2-3	CASSPRPRLRQGSTDTQYF
TRBV29-1	TRBJ1-4	CRNTCLSGYNEKLFF
TRBV19	TRBJ2-5	CASRDRGRETQYF
TRBV11-3	TRBJ2-2	CASSLLRGGAGELFF
TRBV18	TRBJ2-3	CASSPRGSGVSTDTQYF
TRBV19	TRBJ2-5	CASSIGGGTQYF
TRBV19	TRBJ2-5	CASTGGWGGETQYF
TRBV4-2	TRBJ2-1	CASSQEGTGTRRVNEQFF
TRBV30	TRBJ1-5	CAWSVLRGDQPQHF
TRBV27	TRBJ2-5	CATSVTGETQYF
TRBV5-1	TRBJ2-2	CASSLGLADTGELFF
TRBV5-1	TRBJ2-2	CASSLGVTNTGELFF
TRBV6-5	TRBJ1-6	CASRKTGRNSPLHF
TRBV10-3	TRBJ2-6	CAISESTSGANVLTF
TRBV11-2	TRBJ2-2	CASSWWGLGTGELFF
TRBV11-1	TRBJ2-3	CASSLEGGLSTDTQYF
TRBV19	TRBJ2-7	CASSNPYGQNSYEQYF
TRBV2	TRBJ2-5	CASSVDRGLYF
TRBV7-2	TRBJ2-3	CASSYWDTQYF
TRBV5-6	TRBJ1-2	CASSSTRNYGYTF
TRBV6-1	TRBJ2-7	CASSEVGGASYEQYF
TRBV11-2	TRBJ1-4	CASSITGSNEKLFF
TRBV5-5	TRBJ2-4	CASSHWTSGPKNIQYF
TRBV18	TRBJ2-6	CASSPGNTGANVLTF
TRBV4-3	TRBJ1-5	CASSPGVWSNQPQHF
TRBV7-2	TRBJ1-1	CASSLEGGEWSTEAFF
TRBV5-1	TRBJ2-2	CASRSQRANTGELFF
TRBV5-4	TRBJ2-1	CASSFSQLSSYNEQFF
TRBV5-1	TRBJ2-2	CASSLASTGELFF
TRBV7-3	TRBJ2-5	CASSYGAGETQYF
TRBV7-9	TRBJ1-4	CASSPGTHSNEKLFF
TRBV7-2	TRBJ1-5	CASSLRGGQPQHF
TRBV10-3	TRBJ2-5	CAISDLGETQYF